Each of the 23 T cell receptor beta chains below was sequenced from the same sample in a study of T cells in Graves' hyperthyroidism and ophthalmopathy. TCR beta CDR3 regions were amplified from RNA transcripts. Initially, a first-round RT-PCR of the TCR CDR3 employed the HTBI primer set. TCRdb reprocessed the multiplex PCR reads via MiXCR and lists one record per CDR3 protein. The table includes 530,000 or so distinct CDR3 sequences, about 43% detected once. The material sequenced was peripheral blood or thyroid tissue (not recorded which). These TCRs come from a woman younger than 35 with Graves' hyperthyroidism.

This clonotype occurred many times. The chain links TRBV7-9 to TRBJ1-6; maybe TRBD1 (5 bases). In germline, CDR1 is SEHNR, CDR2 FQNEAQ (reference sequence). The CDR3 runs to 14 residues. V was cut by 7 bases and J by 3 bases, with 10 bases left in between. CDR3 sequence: CASNGGNYNSPLHF. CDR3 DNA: TGTGCCAGCAACGGGGGAAACTATAATTCACCCCTCCACTTT.

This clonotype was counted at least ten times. The CDR3 DNA reads as TGCGCCAGCAGCTTGGGGTTCACAGGATCGGGAAACACCATATATTTT. This sequence encodes CASSLGFTGSGNTIYF. The chain employs TRBV5-1 and TRBJ1-3; D may be TRBD1 (5 bases). Between the trimmed V and J ends, which lost 0 bases and 4 bases, there was a span of 14 bases. Germline CDR1 SGHRS, CDR2 YFSETQ. The CDR3 has 16 residues.

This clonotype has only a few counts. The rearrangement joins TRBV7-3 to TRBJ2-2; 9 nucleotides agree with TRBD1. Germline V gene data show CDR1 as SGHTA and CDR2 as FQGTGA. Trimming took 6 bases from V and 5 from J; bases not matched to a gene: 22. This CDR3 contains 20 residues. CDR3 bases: TGTGCCAGCAGTGGAGTACGGCCCCAAGTGACAGGGGGGAGGACCGGGGAGCTGTTTTTT. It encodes CASSGVRPQVTGGRTGELFF.

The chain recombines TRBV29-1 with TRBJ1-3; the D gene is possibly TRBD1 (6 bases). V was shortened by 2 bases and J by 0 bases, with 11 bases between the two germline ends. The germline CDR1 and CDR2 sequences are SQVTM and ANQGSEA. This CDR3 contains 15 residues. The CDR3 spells CSVESDSISGNTIYF. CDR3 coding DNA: TGCAGCGTTGAATCGGACAGTATCTCTGGAAACACCATATATTTT.

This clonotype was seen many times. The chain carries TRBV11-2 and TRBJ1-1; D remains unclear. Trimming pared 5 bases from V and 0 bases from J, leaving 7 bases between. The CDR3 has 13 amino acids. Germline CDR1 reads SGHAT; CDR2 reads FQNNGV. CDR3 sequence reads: CASSPPVNTEAFF. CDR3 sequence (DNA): TGTGCCAGCAGCCCCCCAGTGAACACTGAAGCTTTCTTT.

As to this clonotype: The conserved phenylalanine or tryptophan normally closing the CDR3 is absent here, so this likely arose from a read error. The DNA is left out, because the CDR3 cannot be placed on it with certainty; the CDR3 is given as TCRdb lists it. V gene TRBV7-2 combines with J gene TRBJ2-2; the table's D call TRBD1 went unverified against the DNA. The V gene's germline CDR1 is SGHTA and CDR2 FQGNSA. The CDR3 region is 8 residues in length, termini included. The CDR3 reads CASSSTGA.

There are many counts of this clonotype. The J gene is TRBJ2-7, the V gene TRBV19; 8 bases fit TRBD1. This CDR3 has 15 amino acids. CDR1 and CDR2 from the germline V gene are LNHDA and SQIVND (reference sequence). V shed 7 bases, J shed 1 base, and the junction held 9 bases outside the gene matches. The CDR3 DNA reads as TGTGCCAGTACCGAACGGACAGGGCCATCCTACGAGCAGTACTTC. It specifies CASTERTGPSYEQYF.

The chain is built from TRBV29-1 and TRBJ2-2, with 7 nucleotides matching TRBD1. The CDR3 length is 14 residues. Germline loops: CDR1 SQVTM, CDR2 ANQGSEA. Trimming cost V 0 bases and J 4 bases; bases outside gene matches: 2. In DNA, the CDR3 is TGCAGCGTTGAAGACAGGGGGACCACCGGGGAGCTGTTTTTT. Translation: CSVEDRGTTGELFF.

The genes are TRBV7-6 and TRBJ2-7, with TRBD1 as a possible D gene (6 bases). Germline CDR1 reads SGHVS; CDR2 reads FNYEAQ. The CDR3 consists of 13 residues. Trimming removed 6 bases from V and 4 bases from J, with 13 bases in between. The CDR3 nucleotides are TGTGCCAGCAGAGAGCAGGGGAGATACGAGCAGTACTTC. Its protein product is CASREQGRYEQYF.

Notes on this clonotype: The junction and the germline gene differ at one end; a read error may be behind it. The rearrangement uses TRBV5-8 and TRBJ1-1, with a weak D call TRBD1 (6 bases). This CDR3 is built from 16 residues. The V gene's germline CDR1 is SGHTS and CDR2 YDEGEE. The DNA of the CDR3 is TGTGCCAGCTCACCAATTTCGGGGAGGGGGAACGCTGAAGCTTTCTTT. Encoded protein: CASSPISGRGNAEAFF.

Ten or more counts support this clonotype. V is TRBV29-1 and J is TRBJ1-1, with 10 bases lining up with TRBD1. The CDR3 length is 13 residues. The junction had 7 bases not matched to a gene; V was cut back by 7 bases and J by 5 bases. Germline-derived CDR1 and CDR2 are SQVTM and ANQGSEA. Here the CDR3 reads CSASRDRGTEAFF. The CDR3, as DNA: TGCAGCGCCTCCCGGGACAGGGGAACTGAAGCTTTCTTT.

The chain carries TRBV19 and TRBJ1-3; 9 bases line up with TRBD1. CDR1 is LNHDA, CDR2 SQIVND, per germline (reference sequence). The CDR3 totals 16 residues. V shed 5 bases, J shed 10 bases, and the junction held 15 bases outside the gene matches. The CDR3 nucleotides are TGTGCCAGTAGTCCGATAAGAGACAGGGGGGAGTCGACCATATATTTT. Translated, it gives CASSPIRDRGESTIYF.

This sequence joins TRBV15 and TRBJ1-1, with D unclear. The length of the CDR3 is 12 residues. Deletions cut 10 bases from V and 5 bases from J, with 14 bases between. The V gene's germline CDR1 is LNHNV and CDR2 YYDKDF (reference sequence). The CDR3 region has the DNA TGTGCCAGCAGTGGGATAGGGACTGAAGCTTTCTTT. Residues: CASSGIGTEAFF. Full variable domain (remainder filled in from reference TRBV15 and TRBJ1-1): DAMVIQNPRYQVTQFGKPVTLSCSQTLNHNVMYWYQQKSSQAPKLLFHYYDKDFNNEADTPDNFQSRRPNTSFCFLDIRSPGLGDTAMYLCASSGIGTEAFFGQGTRLTVV.

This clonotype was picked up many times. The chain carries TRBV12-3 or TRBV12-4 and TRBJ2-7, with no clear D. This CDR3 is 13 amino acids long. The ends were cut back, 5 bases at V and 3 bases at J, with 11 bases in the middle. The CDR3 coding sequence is TGTGCCAGCAGTCCGGACGAGTACTACGAGCAGTACTTC. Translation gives CASSPDEYYEQYF.

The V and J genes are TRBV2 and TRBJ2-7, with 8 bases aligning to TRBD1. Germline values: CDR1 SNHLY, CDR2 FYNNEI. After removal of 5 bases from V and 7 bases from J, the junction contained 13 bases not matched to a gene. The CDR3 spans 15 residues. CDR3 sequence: CASSRTGNRGLEQYF. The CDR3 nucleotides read TGTGCCAGCAGTCGGACAGGGAACAGGGGACTTGAGCAGTACTTC.

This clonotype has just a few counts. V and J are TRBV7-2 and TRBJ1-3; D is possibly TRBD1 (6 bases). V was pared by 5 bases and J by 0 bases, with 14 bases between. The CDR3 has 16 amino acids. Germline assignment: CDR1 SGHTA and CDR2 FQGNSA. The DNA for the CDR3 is TGTGCCAGCAGCCAAGTCGGACAGATCTCTGGAAACACCATATATTTT. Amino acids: CASSQVGQISGNTIYF. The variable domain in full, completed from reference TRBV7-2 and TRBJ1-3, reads GAGVSQSPSNKVTEKGKDVELRCDPISGHTALYWYRQSLGQGLEFLIYFQGNSAPDKSGLPSDRFSAERTGGSVSTLTIQRTQQEDSAVYLCASSQVGQISGNTIYFGEGSWLTVV.

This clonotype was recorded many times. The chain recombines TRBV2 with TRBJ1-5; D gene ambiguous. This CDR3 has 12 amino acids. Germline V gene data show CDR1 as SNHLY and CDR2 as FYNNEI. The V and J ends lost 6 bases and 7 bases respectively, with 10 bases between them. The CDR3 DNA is TGTGCCAGCAGCTTCGAAGGGCAGCCCCAGCATTTT. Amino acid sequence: CASSFEGQPQHF.

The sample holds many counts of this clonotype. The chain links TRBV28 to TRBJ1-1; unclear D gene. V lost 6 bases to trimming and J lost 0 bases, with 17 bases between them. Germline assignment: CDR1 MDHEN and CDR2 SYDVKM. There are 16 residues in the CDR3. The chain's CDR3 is CASSPDPAIMNTEAFF. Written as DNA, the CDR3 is TGTGCCAGCAGCCCCGACCCCGCAATCATGAACACTGAAGCTTTCTTT.

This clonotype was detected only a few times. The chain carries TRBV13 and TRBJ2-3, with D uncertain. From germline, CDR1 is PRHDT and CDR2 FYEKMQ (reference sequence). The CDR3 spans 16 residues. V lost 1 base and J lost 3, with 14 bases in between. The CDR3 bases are TGTGCCAGCAGCTTAGTCGGTACAAAGGCAACAGATACGCAGTATTTT. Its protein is CASSLVGTKATDTQYF. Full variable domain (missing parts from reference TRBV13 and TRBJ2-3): AAGVIQSPRHLIKEKRETATLKCYPIPRHDTVYWYQQGPGQDPQFLISFYEKMQSDKGSIPDRFSAQQFSDYHSELNMSSLELGDSALYFCASSLVGTKATDTQYFGPGTRLTVL.

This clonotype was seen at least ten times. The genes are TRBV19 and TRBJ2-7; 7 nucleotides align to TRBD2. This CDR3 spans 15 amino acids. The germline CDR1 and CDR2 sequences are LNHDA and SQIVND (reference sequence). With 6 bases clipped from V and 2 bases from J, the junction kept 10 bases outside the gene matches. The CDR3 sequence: CASRITREAAYEQYF. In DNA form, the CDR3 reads TGTGCCAGTAGGATAACACGGGAGGCCGCCTACGAGCAGTACTTC.

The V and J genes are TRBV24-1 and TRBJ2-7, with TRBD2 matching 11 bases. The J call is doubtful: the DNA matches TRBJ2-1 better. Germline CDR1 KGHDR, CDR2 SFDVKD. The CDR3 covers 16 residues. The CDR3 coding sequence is TGTGCCACCAGTGATTTCGTAGCGGGAGGGGGCAATGAGCAGTTCTTC. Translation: CATSDFVAGGGNEQFF.

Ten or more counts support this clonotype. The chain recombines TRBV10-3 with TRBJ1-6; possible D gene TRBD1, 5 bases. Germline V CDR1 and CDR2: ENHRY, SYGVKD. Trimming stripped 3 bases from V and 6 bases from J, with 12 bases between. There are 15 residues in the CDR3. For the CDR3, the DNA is TGTGCCATCAGTGAATTTCGGACAACTAATTCACCCCTCCACTTT. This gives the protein CAISEFRTTNSPLHF.

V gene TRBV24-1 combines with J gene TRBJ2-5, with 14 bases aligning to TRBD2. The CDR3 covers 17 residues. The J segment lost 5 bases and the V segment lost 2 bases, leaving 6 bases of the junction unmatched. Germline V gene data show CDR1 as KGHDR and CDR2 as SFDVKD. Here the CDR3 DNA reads TGTGCCACCAGTGATTCCGGGACTAGCGGGAGACGGGAGACCCAGTACTTC. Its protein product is CATSDSGTSGRRETQYF.